The 10 T cell receptor beta chains presented below share a single source sample, sequenced in a study of T cells in Graves' hyperthyroidism and ophthalmopathy. TCR beta CDR3 region amplification was performed from RNA transcripts. TCR CDR3 regions were first amplified by RT-PCR with HTBI primers. TCRdb re-called the multiplex PCR reads with MiXCR, one entry per CDR3 protein. The sample holds a few hundred thousand distinct CDR3 sequences, around a sixth seen once. The material sequenced was blood. The receptors here all came from a woman aged 25 to 45 with Graves' hyperthyroidism.

As to this clonotype: Relative to the germline gene, one junction end is altered; a read error may explain this. The chain couples TRBV20-1 to TRBJ2-7; 8 bases line up with TRBD2. The V gene's germline CDR1 is DFQATT and CDR2 SNEGSKA (reference sequence). The CDR3 totals 14 residues. CDR3 nucleotide sequence: TGCAGTGCTAGAGCTTCTAGCGGGTTTTACGGGCAGTACTTC. Translating it yields CSARASSGFYGQYF.

The V call is TRBV29-1, the J call TRBJ2-1, with TRBD2 identical over 11 bases. Losses at the gene ends were 1 base for V and 8 bases for J; bases not matched to a gene: 10. The CDR3 loop spans 16 amino acids. Germline V gene sequence: CDR1 SQVTM, CDR2 ANQGSEA. CDR3 DNA: TGCAGCGTTGAAGGACGGGGACTAGCGGTCCAGGATGAGCAGTTCTTC. Encoded protein: CSVEGRGLAVQDEQFF.

This clonotype was detected a few times. This chain uses TRBV3-1 with TRBJ2-7; perhaps D is TRBD1 or TRBD2 (5 bases each). This CDR3 has 15 residues. Germline V gene lookup returns CDR1 LGHDT and CDR2 YNNKEL (reference sequence). Deletions cut 3 bases from V and 2 bases from J, with 14 bases between. The CDR3 DNA reads TGTGCCAGCAGCCACCCGGGACGGGGAACCTACGAGCAGTACTTC. This encodes CASSHPGRGTYEQYF.

This clonotype was detected ten times or more. This chain connects TRBV28 to TRBJ2-7, with 8 nucleotides matching TRBD2. The germline CDR1 and CDR2 sequences are MDHEN and SYDVKM. The junction had 6 bases not matched to a gene; V was cut back by 8 bases and J by 0 bases. The CDR3 loop spans 14 amino acids. The CDR3 region has the DNA TGTGCCAGCGAAACTAGCGGAGGCTCCTACGAGCAGTACTTC. Translation: CASETSGGSYEQYF.

This clonotype was seen at least ten times. The chain combines TRBV28 with TRBJ2-7, with 11 nucleotides matching TRBD2. J lost 1 base, V lost 6 bases, and 8 bases had no gene match. This CDR3 region has 16 residues. CDR1 and CDR2 (germline): MDHEN, SYDVKM. CDR3 sequence (DNA): TGTGCCAGCAGCCCCCCGGGGACTAGCGGTTCCTACGAGCAGTACTTC. Its translation is CASSPPGTSGSYEQYF.

In this sample, this clonotype turned up many times. This rearrangement joins TRBV11-2 to TRBJ2-2, with 8 nucleotides matching TRBD2. The junction had 16 bases not matched to a gene; V was cut back by 2 bases and J by 5 bases. The germline CDR1 and CDR2 sequences are SGHAT and FQNNGV. The CDR3 runs 19 residues. The CDR3 nucleotides read TGTGCCAGCAGCTTACGTCCAGAAGCGGGAGTAGCGGGGACCGGGGAGCTGTTTTTT. Protein: CASSLRPEAGVAGTGELFF.

The chain couples TRBV19 to TRBJ2-7; maybe TRBD2 (6 bases). Germline values: CDR1 LNHDA, CDR2 SQIVND (reference sequence). The CDR3 totals 15 residues. V was cut by 4 bases and J by 1 base, with 14 bases left in between. This CDR3 is CASSTAFGLSYEQYF. In nucleotides, the CDR3 is TGTGCCAGTAGTACCGCCTTTGGACTATCCTACGAGCAGTACTTC.

This clonotype was recorded many times. The J gene is TRBJ1-2, the V gene TRBV5-1, with D uncertain. Germline loops: CDR1 SGHRS, CDR2 YFSETQ. V was cut by 0 bases and J by 6 bases, with 12 bases left in between. This CDR3 has 14 amino acids. The chain's CDR3 is CASSLALGENGYTF. The CDR3 DNA reads TGCGCCAGCAGCTTGGCCCTCGGGGAAAATGGCTACACCTTC.

In its sample, this clonotype was seen many times. V gene TRBV3-1 combines with J gene TRBJ2-7, with D uncertain. The CDR3 contains 11 residues. V lost 2 bases, J lost 1 base, and 0 bases lay in between. Germline lookup yields CDR1 LGHDT and CDR2 YNNKEL (reference sequence). In DNA form, the CDR3 reads TGTGCCAGCAGCCAATCCTACGAGCAGTACTTC. Its translation is CASSQSYEQYF.

Ten or more counts support this clonotype. The V call is TRBV12-3 or TRBV12-4, the J call TRBJ2-3; D may be TRBD1 (5 bases). V lost 2 bases and J lost 1, with 10 bases in between. The CDR3 is 15 residues long. The CDR3 loop is CASSLLRVGTDTQYF. The DNA of the CDR3 is TGTGCCAGCAGTTTACTCAGGGTTGGCACAGATACGCAGTATTTT.